This is a list of T cell receptor beta chains from one sample in a study of cytomegalovirus exposure and HLA in healthy donors. Sequencing used immunoSEQ multiplex PCR; TCRdb keeps in-frame clones, though not all of them. Here the sample spans fewer than 120,000 clones, approximately 78% being singletons. Sample: PBMCs. The receptor source for this set is a young woman in good health and CMV-seronegative. Both conserved end residues are part of each CDR3. D genes are given only for firm matches. The size field is filled for only some rows; it gives once, few, many or a size class.

size	V	J	D	DNA	CDR3
.	TRBV9	TRBJ2-1	TRBD2	TGTGCCAGCAGCGTGGGACTAGCGCTAAGGGATGAGCAGTTCTTC	CASSVGLALRDEQFF
once	TRBV4-3	TRBJ2-4	.	TGCGCCAGCAGCCAATATAGTCCGCTAGCCAAAAACATTCAGTACTTC	CASSQYSPLAKNIQYF
.	TRBV4-2	TRBJ2-4	.	TGTGCCAGCAGCCAAGATGGACCGGGACAGCTAGGGCGGGGAAACATTCAGTACTTC	CASSQDGPGQLGRGNIQYF
.	TRBV6-5	TRBJ2-5	TRBD2	TGTGCCAGCACCGGCGGGGGGGCCCAAGAGACCCAGTACTTC	CASTGGGAQETQYF
few	TRBV16	TRBJ2-7	TRBD1	TGTGCCAGCAGCCGGGGACAGGGATCGCGCGAGCAGTACTTC	CASSRGQGSREQYF
.	TRBV6-6	TRBJ2-1	.	TGTGCCAGCAGTTACTCGAGCGGTCTCCTCTACAATGAGCAGTTCTTC	CASSYSSGLLYNEQFF
.	TRBV7-2	TRBJ2-7	.	TGTGCCAGCAGCTTAGCGGCTAGCTACGAGCAGTACTTC	CASSLAASYEQYF
.	TRBV28	TRBJ2-7	.	TGTGCCAGCAGTTTACCCTTCGACGGGAACGAGCAGTACTTC	CASSLPFDGNEQYF
.	TRBV6-5	TRBJ1-1	.	TGTGCCAGCAGTTACCGAGAAGGGGTGAACACTGAAGCTTTCTTT	CASSYREGVNTEAFF
.	TRBV27	TRBJ1-6	.	TGTGCCAGCAGGCTACAGGGTCCTCTTTCACCCCTCCACTTT	CASRLQGPLSPLHF
.	TRBV5-4	TRBJ1-6	.	TGTGCCAGCACCGTGTATGGGGCCACCTATAATTCACCCCTCCACTTT	CASTVYGATYNSPLHF
.	TRBV6-5	TRBJ2-5	TRBD2	TGTGCCAGCAGTTACTCCGGGACTATCCTCCAAGAGACCCAGTACTTC	CASSYSGTILQETQYF
.	TRBV28	TRBJ2-1	TRBD1	TGTGCCAGCAGTCAACAGGGGGCGAGACAGTTCTTC	CASSQQGARQFF
.	TRBV7-2	TRBJ2-7	TRBD1	TGTGCCAGCAGCAAACAGGGGGCTGGCTACGAGCAGTACTTC	CASSKQGAGYEQYF
.	TRBV20-1	TRBJ1-1	TRBD1	TGCAGTGCGGGACAGCTCACTGAAGCTTTCTTT	CSAGQLTEAFF